One sample yielded the 20 T cell receptor beta chains listed below, sequenced in a study of blood T cell repertoires in COVID-19. Generated by immunoSEQ multiplex PCR, the TCRdb table keeps only in-frame clones and is missing some. The sample has about 120,000 clones, 78% seen once; the top ten hold 2.3%. The sequencing input was peripheral blood. These receptors all stem from a man aged 70-80 years with acute or convalescent COVID-19.

The chain uses TRBV11-1 and TRBJ1-1, with 9 bases that match TRBD1. The CDR3 has 15 amino acids. Germline CDR1 reads SGHAT; CDR2 reads FQDESV (reference sequence). V lost 4 bases to trimming and J lost 0 bases; unmatched junction nucleotides: 3. The CDR3 DNA is TGTGCCAGCAGCTCACAGGGGGCGGTGAACACTGAAGCTTTCTTT. Protein product: CASSSQGAVNTEAFF.

The genes are TRBV7-2 and TRBJ1-1; tentative D call: TRBD1 (6 bases). CDR1 and CDR2 from the germline V gene are SGHTA and FQGNSA. This CDR3 region has 15 residues. V lost 5 bases, J lost 0 bases, and 13 bases lay in between. CDR3 nucleotide sequence: TGTGCCAGCAGCAGGGAAGGGGGACTGAACACTGAAGCTTTCTTT. Translated, it gives CASSREGGLNTEAFF.

This clone was counted a few times. CDR3 sequence reads: CASSLDWGGERHGYTF. DNA for the CDR3: TGTGCCAGCTCACTAGATTGGGGAGGTGAGAGGCATGGCTACACCTTC. The chain has TRBV18 and TRBJ1-2, with unresolved D. Per germline, CDR1 KGHSH and CDR2 LQKENI. Trimming left V 4 bases short and J 6 bases short, with 21 bases between. The CDR3 is made up of 16 amino acids.

The rearrangement uses TRBV6-2 or TRBV6-3 and TRBJ2-7, with D tentatively TRBD1 (5 bases). Germline CDR1 is MNHEY and CDR2 is SVGEGT. The CDR3 length is 15 residues. The ends were cut back, 0 bases at V and 7 bases at J, with 16 bases in the middle. CDR3 DNA: TGTGCCAGCAGTTACTCCCAGGGTGGGCATGCTGAGCAGTACTTC. Translation gives CASSYSQGGHAEQYF.

This chain uses TRBV11-3 with TRBJ2-2, with D unresolved. Germline lookup yields CDR1 SGHNT and CDR2 YENEEA. The CDR3 runs 13 residues. V lost 4 bases and J lost 6, with 9 bases in between. The CDR3 DNA reads TGTGCCAGCAGCTCCTTTCGTGCCGGGGAGCTGTTTTTT. Translated, it gives CASSSFRAGELFF.

This chain links TRBV19 with TRBJ2-3; 12 positions match TRBD2. The germline CDR1 and CDR2 sequences are LNHDA and SQIVND (reference sequence). The CDR3 has 16 residues. V gave up 7 bases and J gave up 2 bases; unmatched junction bases: 7. This CDR3 is CASKLAGGLDTDTQYF. As DNA, the CDR3 is TGTGCCAGTAAACTAGCGGGGGGCCTTGACACAGATACGCAGTATTTT.

V usage is TRBV11-3 and J usage is TRBJ2-7, with unresolved D. Trimming shortened V by 1 base and J by 2 bases, and 9 bases separated the two germline ends. Germline values: CDR1 SGHNT, CDR2 YENEEA. The CDR3 has 14 amino acids. In DNA, the CDR3 is TGTGCCAGCAGCTTAGTGGTACACCCCTACGAGCAGTACTTC. This encodes CASSLVVHPYEQYF. Based on the CDR3 plus reference TRBV11-3 and TRBJ2-7, the full variable domain is EAGVVQSPRYKIIEKKQPVAFWCNPISGHNTLYWYLQNLGQGPELLIRYENEEAVDDSQLPKDRFSAERLKGVDSTLKIQPAELGDSAVYLCASSLVVHPYEQYFGPGTRLTVT.

The chain combines TRBV28 with TRBJ1-2; D is perhaps TRBD1 (5 bases). The CDR3 contains 12 residues. V lost 5 bases and J 8 bases, leaving 12 bases between the germline ends. Germline CDR1 reads MDHEN; CDR2 reads SYDVKM. The CDR3 DNA follows: TGTGCCAGCAGTCTCAGGGTTTTCGGCTACACCTTC. Protein sequence: CASSLRVFGYTF.

This clone was seen a handful of times. This sequence joins TRBV20-1 and TRBJ2-5, with a tentative D call TRBD2 (6 bases). The CDR3 has 11 amino acids. V shed 5 bases and J shed 6 bases, with 10 bases lying between them. CDR1 DFQATT and CDR2 SNEGSKA come from the germline V gene (reference sequence). The CDR3 nucleotides read TGCAGTGCTGGGACTTACCAGACCCAGTACTTC. This gives the protein CSAGTYQTQYF.

The chain carries TRBV5-1 and TRBJ2-1, with TRBD2 matching 10 bases. Unmatched junction bases numbered 5, after V lost 2 bases and J lost 15 bases. CDR3 length equals 12 residues. The V gene's germline CDR1 is SGHRS and CDR2 YFSETQ. The CDR3 DNA reads as TGCGCCAGCAGCTTAAGCGGGGGGGCGTTGTTCTTC. Residues: CASSLSGGALFF.

V and J are TRBV11-2 and TRBJ1-4; 10 positions match TRBD1. Unmatched junction bases numbered 5, after V lost 5 bases and J lost 5 bases. The CDR3 runs to 15 residues. In germline, CDR1 is SGHAT, CDR2 FQNNGV. CDR3: CASSRAGQGNEKLFF. The CDR3 nucleotides read TGTGCCAGCAGCCGAGCGGGACAGGGGAATGAAAAACTGTTTTTT.

The rearrangement links TRBV10-3 to TRBJ2-7, with D possibly TRBD2 on 6 matching bases. The CDR3 consists of 12 residues. CDR1 ENHRY and CDR2 SYGVKD come from the germline V gene. V lost 10 bases to trimming and J lost 4 bases, with 14 bases between them. CDR3 amino acids: CATGSGRYEQYF. The CDR3 nucleotides are TGTGCCACCGGGAGCGGCCGATACGAGCAGTACTTC.

The V gene is TRBV7-2, the J gene TRBJ2-3, with TRBD1 matching over 8 bases. V was clipped by 3 bases and J by 2 bases; unmatched bases: 1. The CDR3 is 14 amino acids. From germline, CDR1 is SGHTA and CDR2 FQGNSA. In nucleotides, the CDR3 is TGTGCCAGCAGCTTGGACAGGGCCACAGATACGCAGTATTTT. Translation: CASSLDRATDTQYF.

This clone has more than one count but fewer than ten. This chain joins TRBV6-5 and TRBJ2-7; 8 nucleotides match TRBD2. The CDR3 is 14 residues long. The germline gives CDR1 MNHEY, CDR2 SVGAGI. The V gene end was trimmed by 11 bases and the J gene end by 2 bases; junction bases not matched to a gene: 11. The CDR3 protein is CALSGVAGPYEQYF. The CDR3 nucleotides are TGTGCCCTTTCGGGAGTAGCGGGGCCCTACGAGCAGTACTTC.

The J gene is TRBJ1-1, the V gene TRBV25-1; a weak D match, TRBD1 (5 bases). The CDR3 contains 14 residues. The germline V gene encodes CDR1 MGHDK and CDR2 SYGVNS. V shed 3 bases and J shed 5 bases, with 13 bases lying between them. CDR3 region: CASSEGGGETEAFF. CDR3 sequence (DNA): TGTGCCAGCAGTGAGGGTGGAGGGGAAACTGAAGCTTTCTTT.

The chain combines TRBV7-9 with TRBJ2-3; tentative D call: TRBD2 (5 bases). V was shortened by 5 bases and J by 4 bases, with 22 bases between the two germline ends. The CDR3 loop spans 17 amino acids. Germline V gene data show CDR1 as SEHNR and CDR2 as FQNEAQ (reference sequence). The CDR3 region has the DNA TGTGCCAGCAGCGCCGGGGATCTAGCCCCGACCGCAGATACGCAGTATTTT. Protein sequence: CASSAGDLAPTADTQYF. The whole variable domain, filled in from reference TRBV7-9 and TRBJ2-3, reads DTGVSQNPRHKITKRGQNVTFRCDPISEHNRLYWYRQTLGQGPEFLTYFQNEAQLEKSRLLSDRFSAERPKGSFSTLEIQRTEQGDSAMYLCASSAGDLAPTADTQYFGPGTRLTVL.

V usage is TRBV2 and J usage is TRBJ1-1; possibly TRBD1 for D (5 bases). The CDR3 covers 12 residues. With 0 bases removed from V and 10 bases from J, the gap between germline ends came to 9 bases. Germline V CDR1 and CDR2: SNHLY, FYNNEI. The CDR3 sequence: CASSEALGGAFF. In nucleotides, the CDR3 is TGTGCCAGCAGTGAAGCACTGGGGGGAGCTTTCTTT.

This sequence joins TRBV7-9 and TRBJ2-7, with a tentative D call TRBD2 (6 bases). Per the germline V gene, CDR1 is SEHNR and CDR2 is FQNEAQ (reference sequence). The length of the CDR3 is 12 residues. V lost 6 bases and J 11 bases, leaving 17 bases between the germline ends. The CDR3 nucleotides read TGTGCCAGCAGGGGACTGCAAGCGCGGGAGTACTTC. Amino acid sequence: CASRGLQAREYF.

J is TRBJ2-1 and V is TRBV7-3; a possible D gene is TRBD1 (6 bases). With 3 bases removed from V and 4 bases from J, the gap between germline ends came to 13 bases. This CDR3 contains 15 residues. CDR1 is SGHTA, CDR2 FQGTGA, per germline. Here the CDR3 DNA reads TGTGCCAGCAGCTTCGGGGCAGGGGCATACAATGAGCAGTTCTTC. Amino acid sequence: CASSFGAGAYNEQFF. Based on the CDR3 plus reference TRBV7-3 and TRBJ2-1, the full variable domain is GAGVSQTPSNKVTEKGKYVELRCDPISGHTALYWYRQSLGQGPEFLIYFQGTGAADDSGLPNDRFFAVRPEGSVSTLKIQRTERGDSAVYLCASSFGAGAYNEQFFGPGTRLTVL.

V gene TRBV19 combines with J gene TRBJ1-4, with D perhaps matching TRBD1 (6 bases). CDR1 and CDR2 from the germline V gene are LNHDA and SQIVND (reference sequence). This CDR3 spans 15 amino acids. Trimming took off 5 bases at V and 4 bases at J, with 14 bases between the two ends. The chain's CDR3 is CASSYETGGNEKLFF. Written as DNA, the CDR3 is TGTGCCAGTAGTTACGAGACAGGCGGTAATGAAAAACTGTTTTTT.